This passage covers 14 T cell receptor gamma chains from one sample sequenced in a study of Vδ1+ human thymocytes. Overall study findings and caveats: Thymic TRG and TRD repertoires appeared highly polyclonal, with Gaussian CDR3 length distributions.

These TCRs' antigens remain unknown. RNA was extracted from the cells and then reverse transcribed. The CDR3 regions were amplified by multiplex PCR from V-gene primers to a constant-region primer. TCRdb re-analyzed the multiplex PCR reads via CATT. The sample holds about 23,000 gamma-chain clones, 12% to 15% seen once. Sequencing was done on a sample of Vdelta1+ gamma-delta thymocytes from the thymus. Subset reported: FACS-sorted CD3+ TCRalphabeta- TCRVdelta1+ TCRVdelta2- thymocytes. Receptor source: a child in the first two years of life who had congenital heart surgery.

Points on this clone: The same CDR3 also results from other DNA sequences found in this sample. The genes are TRGV2 and TRGJ1 or TRGJ2. The CDR3 runs to 14 residues. V shed 0 bases and J 6 bases; nucleotides not matched to a gene: 8. CDR1 and CDR2 from the germline V gene are EGSNGY and YDSYNSKV. The DNA of the CDR3 is TGTGCCACCTGGGACGGGCCTAAGAGTTATAAGAAACTCTTT. As protein: CATWDGPKSYKKLF.

Only a few counts were recorded for this clone. A much bigger clone sits one base away, suggesting this may be a read error. This sequence joins TRGV9 and TRGJ1 or TRGJ2. Germline V gene data show CDR1 as GITISATS and CDR2 as ISYDGTV (reference sequence). Trimming took 0 bases from V and 6 from J; bases not matched to a gene: 2. The CDR3 length is 12 residues. This CDR3 reads CALWEVCYKKLF. The CDR3 nucleotides read TGTGCCTTGTGGGAGGTGTGTTATAAGAAACTCTTT.

This rearrangement joins TRGV9 to TRGJ1 or TRGJ2. The CDR3 spans 12 residues. Losses at the gene ends were 2 bases for V and 10 bases for J; bases not matched to a gene: 8. Per the germline V gene, CDR1 is GITISATS and CDR2 is ISYDGTV (reference sequence). CDR3 amino acids: CALWEARQKKLF. Here the CDR3 DNA reads TGTGCCTTGTGGGAGGCAAGGCAGAAGAAACTCTTT.

The V call is TRGV9, the J call TRGJ1 or TRGJ2. Trimming at V came to 1 base and at J to 11 bases, leaving 11 bases not matched to a gene. Germline values: CDR1 GITISATS, CDR2 ISYDGTV (reference sequence). The CDR3 loop spans 13 amino acids. The CDR3 sequence is CALWEVGESEKLF. The CDR3 DNA reads as TGTGCCTTGTGGGAGGTCGGGGAGAGCGAGAAACTCTTT.

By its share, this clone is medium-sized. This CDR3 is also generated by other DNA sequences in the sample. The V gene is TRGV2, the J gene TRGJ1 or TRGJ2. The CDR3 spans 13 residues. The germline V gene encodes CDR1 EGSNGY and CDR2 YDSYNSKV. V lost 0 bases to trimming and J lost 5 bases; unmatched junction nucleotides: 4. The CDR3 region is CATWDGRDYKKLF. CDR3 coding DNA: TGTGCCACCTGGGACGGGCGGGATTATAAGAAACTCTTT.

This clone has only a few counts. V gene TRGV8 combines with J gene TRGJ1 or TRGJ2. J gave up 3 bases and V 2 bases, and 4 bases lay outside the gene matches. Germline V gene data show CDR1 as VENAVY and CDR2 as YDSYNSRV. CDR3 size: 13 residues. This CDR3 reads CATWDMTYYKKLF. The CDR3 DNA is TGTGCCACCTGGGATATGACTTATTATAAGAAACTCTTT.

The chain is built from TRGV8 and TRGJP1. The CDR3 spans 12 residues. Trimming removed 4 bases from V and 10 bases from J; junction bases left unmatched: 6. CDR1 is VENAVY and CDR2 is YDSYNSRV in the germline V gene. This chain's CDR3 is CATWERPWFKIF. In nucleotides, the CDR3 is TGTGCCACCTGGGAACGTCCTTGGTTCAAGATATTT.

This clone is medium-sized in the sample. The gene calls are TRGV9 and TRGJ1 or TRGJ2. CDR1 and CDR2 from the germline V gene are GITISATS and ISYDGTV (reference sequence). The CDR3 is 12 amino acids. Trimming took 4 bases from V and 2 from J; bases not matched to a gene: 2. The CDR3 sequence is CALWDHYYKKLF. CDR3 coding DNA: TGTGCCTTGTGGGACCATTATTATAAGAAACTCTTT.

This clone was picked up a small number of times. Other DNA sequences from this sample encode an identical CDR3 as well. The chain uses TRGV4 and TRGJ1 or TRGJ2. The V gene end was trimmed by 0 bases and the J gene end by 4 bases; junction bases not matched to a gene: 3. CDR3 length: 13 residues. Germline CDR1 is EGSTGY and CDR2 is YDSYTSSV. CDR3 region: CATWDGGYYKKLF. Written as DNA, the CDR3 is TGTGCCACCTGGGATGGGGGCTATTATAAGAAACTCTTT.

This clone was detected only a few times. The rearrangement links TRGV3 to TRGJ1 or TRGJ2. CDR1 is VTNTFY, CDR2 YDVSTARD, per germline (reference sequence). The CDR3 is 11 residues long. Trimming took 3 bases from V and 10 from J; bases not matched to a gene: 6. CDR3 amino acids: CATWDGKKKLF. As DNA, the CDR3 is TGTGCCACCTGGGACGGAAAAAAGAAACTCTTT.

The V gene is TRGV3, the J gene TRGJ1 or TRGJ2. With V trimmed by 0 bases and J by 3 bases, 8 bases remained unmatched. CDR1 and CDR2 (germline): VTNTFY, YDVSTARD (reference sequence). This CDR3 has 15 amino acids. The CDR3 sequence: CATWDRRRGYYKKLF. The CDR3 nucleotides are TGTGCCACCTGGGACAGGCGTCGAGGTTATTATAAGAAACTCTTT.

This clone showed up just a few times. The sample contains more than one DNA sequence encoding this CDR3. The rearrangement joins TRGV8 to TRGJ1 or TRGJ2. CDR1 VENAVY and CDR2 YDSYNSRV come from the germline V gene. V lost 1 base, J lost 0 bases, and 3 bases stayed unmatched. The CDR3 extends over 14 amino acids. The CDR3 sequence: CATWDSPNYYKKLF. In DNA form, the CDR3 reads TGTGCCACCTGGGATAGCCCGAATTATTATAAGAAACTCTTT.

This clone was recorded a few times. Given a much more abundant clone one base away, this may be a read error. This chain uses TRGV3 with TRGJ1 or TRGJ2. The CDR3 is made up of 13 amino acids. Germline V lookup: CDR1 VTNTFY, CDR2 YDVSTARD (reference sequence). Trimming took 3 bases from V and 2 from J; bases not matched to a gene: 4. The CDR3 sequence is CATWDWHYYKKLF. CDR3 sequence (DNA): TGTGCCACCTGGGACTGGCATTATTATAAGAAACTCTTT.

This clone appeared a few times. The chain has TRGV8 and TRGJP2. CDR3 length: 17 amino acids. Looked up from germline, CDR1 is VENAVY and CDR2 is YDSYNSRV. The junction had 13 bases not matched to a gene; V was cut back by 6 bases and J by 0 bases. The CDR3, as DNA: TGTGCCACCTGGCTCATTGGCTCATATAGTAGTGATTGGATCAAGACGTTT. Translating it yields CATWLIGSYSSDWIKTF.